The clone carrying this TCR beta chain came up a few times. What it recognizes is unknown. The data originate from a study of CD8+CD57+ T cells in acquired aplastic anemia. Study-wide results and caveats: CD8+ Simpson's diversity showed no significant patient-control difference.

Patients included in sequencing had previously demonstrated CD8+CD57+ cell expansion by flow cytometry. Each patient had severe acquired aplastic anemia. Germline V gene lookup returns CDR1 LNHNV and CDR2 YYDKDF (reference sequence). Trimming stripped 0 bases from V and 0 bases from J, with 6 bases between. The CDR3 is 15 residues long. Genomic DNA constituted the template upon which TCR beta VDJ and CDR3 profiling was performed. TCRdb reprocessed the reads with MiXCR, giving one entry per CDR3 protein. The profile shows around 210,000 distinct CDR3 sequences, approximately 65% of them singletons. The source material was sorted CD4+, CD8+, or CD8+CD57+ T cells (not recorded which) from PBMCs. The TCR was taken from a human donor with aplastic anemia. The chain is built from TRBV15 and TRBJ1-5; perhaps TRBD1 as D (5 bases). This chain's CDR3 is CATSRDGGSNQPQHF. In DNA, the CDR3 is TGTGCCACCAGCAGAGATGGGGGTAGCAATCAGCCCCAGCATTTT.